This T cell receptor beta chain emerged from a study of early T cells in non-severe SARS-CoV-2 infection. This clonotype appeared many times. Via MiXCR, TCRdb re-called the 5' RACE reads, giving one row per CDR3 protein. Of about 80,000 distinct CDR3 sequences in the sample, about 12% were seen once. The CDR3 covers 16 residues. V gave up 4 bases and J gave up 4 bases, with 17 bases separating them. The germline V gene encodes CDR1 LNHNV and CDR2 YYDKDF (reference sequence). The chain combines TRBV15 with TRBJ2-1; the D gene is possibly TRBD2 (6 bases). The sample consisted of whole blood. The TCR originated in an adult who was a healthcare worker with PCR-confirmed SARS-CoV-2 infection or an uninfected control (not recorded which). The CDR3 sequence is CATSKQGLQIYNEQFF. Here the CDR3 DNA reads TGTGCCACCAGCAAGCAGGGACTCCAAATTTACAATGAGCAGTTCTTC.